This TCR beta chain was observed in a study of tumor-infiltrating lymphocytes in oesophageal squamous cell carcinoma. TCRdb re-called the PCR reads through MiXCR, storing one row per CDR3 protein. The table includes just under 20,000 distinct CDR3 sequences, around 41% detected once. The table lists this clonotype with a few counts. Germline CDR1 is SGHTA and CDR2 is FQGNSA. V shed 1 base and J 1 base; nucleotides not matched to a gene: 4. The CDR3 sequence is 17 residues long. This rearrangement joins TRBV7-2 to TRBJ2-5; TRBD2 matches 12 bases. The TCR comes from a male donor with esophageal squamous cell carcinoma. Sequences were obtained from normal esophageal tissue next to the tumor. CDR3 bases: TGTGCCAGCAGCTTAGTTGCTAGCGGGAGGGGCCAAGAGACCCAGTACTTC. Protein sequence: CASSLVASGRGQETQYF.